The rows below give T cell receptor beta chains drawn from one sample of a study of cytomegalovirus exposure and HLA in healthy donors. Clones were read by immunoSEQ multiplex PCR, and TCRdb kept only the in-frame ones, dropping some. The table has about 130,000 clones, 60% to 80% seen once. Input material: PBMCs. These receptors all stem from a male donor in good health and CMV-seronegative. Both conserved end residues are part of each CDR3. Fields, in order: V gene, CDR3 protein.

>TRBV7-9
CAIPSRGLFTEAFF
>TRBV19
CASRQQANYGYTF
>TRBV6-1
CASRFPGQGADEQFF
>TRBV5-4
CASSPEGFSETQYF
>TRBV5-8
CASSLEPGGYNEQFF
>TRBV5-1
CASRGTRTYNEQFF
>TRBV7-8
CASSLSLRGRKGVEEKLFF
>TRBV30
CAWESRRDKLNYGYTF
>TRBV29-1
CSVGGTGDTEAFF
>TRBV6-1
CASKSSRDTEAFF
>TRBV5-4
CASSPSGGPRETQYF
>TRBV9
CASSVGQGAGQGPYNEQFF
>TRBV7-9
CSSSSETSYEQYF
>TRBV7-3
CASSYPRGELFF
>TRBV7-3
CASSPGVGNYGYTF
>TRBV2
CASSRTLEDTQYF
>TRBV19
CASSIDLGVEQFF
>TRBV6-5
CASSKLTRSGEQYF
>TRBV6-1
CASRRSSGGTDTQYF
>TRBV11-2
CASSLGPRSSGRGSYEQYF
>TRBV5-6
CASSWGRRAKNVEQFF
>TRBV19
CASSLPAGDSYNEQFF
>TRBV2
CATQRLAGVSGNTIYF
>TRBV15
CATSREGLGGANVLTF
>TRBV28
CASSLSNNRAQYF
>TRBV19
CASSIGWEREWPRSPGELFF
>TRBV10-3
CAISESGQPYEQYF
>TRBV28
CASGWGGANEQYF
>TRBV28
CASSLAAGGSYEQYF
>TRBV2
CASTQDSYRQPQHF
>TRBV28
CASMLRREGEKLFFF
>TRBV18
CASSRSRDEEQFF
>TRBV25-1
CASSESGRAKAFF
>TRBV7-9
CASSSPRRTGGEEKLFF
>TRBV28
CASSLSRDRDGYTF
>TRBV6-6
CASSYGPKFEAFF
>TRBV5-1
CASSFSQDGRRGKLFF
>TRBV21-1
CASSKVRTKGTDTQYF
>TRBV28
CASSSGQDRNEQFF
>TRBV15
CATSGRAGVGAYEQYF
>TRBV10-3
CAISEVSSSGLAANEQFF
>TRBV23-1
CASQMSSSARGAQNYGYTF
>TRBV6-1
CASSENEGALNYGYTF
>TRBV10-1
CASSESSGYEAQYF
>TRBV28
CASRGRGGDSNQPQHF
>TRBV5-4
CASSLGGTSGALYEQYF
>TRBV7-3
CASSLTGSTMETQYF
>TRBV6-5
CASSYGRGRVREQYF
>TRBV4-1
CASSQHNLGLGNNEQFF
>TRBV30
CAWSVPGQGYNEQFF
>TRBV6-1
CASSEEGVGSYEQYF